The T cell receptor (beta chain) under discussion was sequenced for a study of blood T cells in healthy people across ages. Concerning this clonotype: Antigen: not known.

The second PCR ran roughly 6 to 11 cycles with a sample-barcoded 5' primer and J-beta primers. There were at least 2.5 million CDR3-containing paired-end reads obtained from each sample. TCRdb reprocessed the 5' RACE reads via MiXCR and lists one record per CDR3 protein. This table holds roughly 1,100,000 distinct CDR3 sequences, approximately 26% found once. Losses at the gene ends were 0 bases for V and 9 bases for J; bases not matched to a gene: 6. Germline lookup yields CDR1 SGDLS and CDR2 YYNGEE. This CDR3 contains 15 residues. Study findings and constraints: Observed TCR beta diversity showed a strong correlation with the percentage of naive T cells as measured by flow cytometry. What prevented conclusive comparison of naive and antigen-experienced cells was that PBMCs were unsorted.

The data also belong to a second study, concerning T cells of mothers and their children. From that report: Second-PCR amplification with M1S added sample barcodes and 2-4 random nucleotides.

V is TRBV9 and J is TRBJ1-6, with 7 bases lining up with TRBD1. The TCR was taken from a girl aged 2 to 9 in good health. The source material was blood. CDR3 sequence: CASSVVAAGGSPLHF. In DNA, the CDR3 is TGTGCCAGCAGCGTAGTGGCGGCAGGGGGTTCACCCCTCCACTTT.